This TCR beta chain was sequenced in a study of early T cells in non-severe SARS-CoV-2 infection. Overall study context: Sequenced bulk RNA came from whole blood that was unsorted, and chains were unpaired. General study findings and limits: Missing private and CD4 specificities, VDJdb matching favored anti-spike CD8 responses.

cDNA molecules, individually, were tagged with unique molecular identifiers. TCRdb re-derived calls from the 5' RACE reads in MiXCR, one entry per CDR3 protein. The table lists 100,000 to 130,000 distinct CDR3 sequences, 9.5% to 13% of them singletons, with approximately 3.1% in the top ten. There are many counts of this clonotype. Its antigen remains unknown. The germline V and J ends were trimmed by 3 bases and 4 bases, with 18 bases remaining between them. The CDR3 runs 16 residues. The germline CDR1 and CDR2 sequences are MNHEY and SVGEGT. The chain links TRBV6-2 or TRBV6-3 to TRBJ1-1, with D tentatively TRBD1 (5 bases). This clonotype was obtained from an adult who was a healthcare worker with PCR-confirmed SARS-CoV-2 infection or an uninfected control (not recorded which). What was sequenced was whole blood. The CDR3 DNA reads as TGTGCCAGCAGTTATACCCATCCGGGTAGGGGCACTGAAGCTTTCTTT. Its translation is CASSYTHPGRGTEAFF.